This is a list of T cell receptor beta chains from one sample in a study of blood T cell repertoires in COVID-19. Data came from immunoSEQ multiplex PCR; TCRdb stores just in-frame clones and leaves some out. The sample yields under 200,000 clones, 70% to 85% seen once. Sequenced sample: PBMCs or T cells enriched from blood (not recorded which). These receptors were collected from a man aged 50 to 60 who had recovered from COVID-19. Both conserved end residues are part of each CDR3. Each record gives: D gene, clone size, J gene, V gene, CDR3 DNA, CDR3 protein. The D gene is left open where the match is weak. The size field is filled for only some rows; it gives once, few, many or a size class.

-	-	TRBJ1-3	TRBV4-3	TGCGCCAGCAGCCAAGATTTGCTAGCTGCTGGAAACACCATATATTTT	CASSQDLLAAGNTIYF
TRBD1	-	TRBJ2-7	TRBV6-2/TRBV6-3	TGTGCCAGCAGTAGAAGACAGGGGGGCTACGAGCAGTACTTC	CASSRRQGGYEQYF
TRBD1	-	TRBJ1-5	TRBV4-1	TGCGCCAGCAGCCTGGACAGGGCCAATCAGCCCCAGCATTTT	CASSLDRANQPQHF
-	-	TRBJ2-5	TRBV27	TGTGCCAGCAGCCCGACTGGACTATCTCAAGAGACCCAGTACTTC	CASSPTGLSQETQYF
TRBD1	-	TRBJ2-7	TRBV11-2	TGTGCCAGCAGCCTTAACCGGGACAGGATCTACGAGCAGTACTTC	CASSLNRDRIYEQYF
TRBD1	-	TRBJ1-4	TRBV9	TGTGCCAGCAGCGCTGCAACAGGGGGCCTCGGGGAAAAACTGTTTTTT	CASSAATGGLGEKLFF
-	-	TRBJ1-1	TRBV18	TGTGCCAGCTCACCACCCGGAGGGGGGGCGAACACTGAAGCTTTCTTT	CASSPPGGGANTEAFF
TRBD1	-	TRBJ1-1	TRBV5-1	TGCGCCAGCAGCCCAGGGACAGGGAACACTGAAGCTTTCTTT	CASSPGTGNTEAFF
TRBD1	few	TRBJ1-1	TRBV5-1	TGCGCCAGCTCTGGGGGGACAGGGAACACTGAAGCTTTCTTT	CASSGGTGNTEAFF
TRBD1	-	TRBJ1-1	TRBV6-1	TGTGCCAGCAGTGAAGCGCTTGGTCGGACAGGAAGAACTGAAGCTTTCTTT	CASSEALGRTGRTEAFF
TRBD1	-	TRBJ1-5	TRBV6-5	TGTGCCAGCAGAGACAGGGAATGGGGCAATCAGCCCCAGCATTTT	CASRDREWGNQPQHF
TRBD1	-	TRBJ1-2	TRBV6-5	TGTGCCAGCAGTTACGTGGGACAGGGTAATAACTATGGCTACACCTTC	CASSYVGQGNNYGYTF
TRBD1	-	TRBJ1-1	TRBV6-5	TGTGCCAGCAGTTACTCGGACAGGGGGACTGAAGCTTTCTTT	CASSYSDRGTEAFF
-	-	TRBJ1-2	TRBV3-1/TRBV3-2	TGTGCCAGCAGCCCCCGACAGACCCAGTATGGCTACACCTTC	CASSPRQTQYGYTF
-	-	TRBJ1-2	TRBV28	TGTGCCAGCAGCAAACCGGGACTTGGGGGCTACACCTTC	CASSKPGLGGYTF
-	-	TRBJ2-1	TRBV2	TGTGCCAGCACTAGCTCCTACAATGAGCAGTTCTTC	CASTSSYNEQFF
TRBD1	once	TRBJ1-2	TRBV6-5	TGTGCCAGCACAGGGGGCGCGTATGGCTACACCTTC	CASTGGAYGYTF
-	-	TRBJ2-7	TRBV12-3/TRBV12-4	TGTGCCAGCAGTTTCGGGGACTCCTACGAGCAGTACTTC	CASSFGDSYEQYF